This TCR beta chain comes out of a study of early T cells in non-severe SARS-CoV-2 infection. V lost 4 bases, J lost 8 bases, and 16 bases stayed unmatched. CDR1 is SGDLS and CDR2 is YYNGEE in the germline V gene. The CDR3 is 16 residues long. TCRdb re-derived calls from the 5' RACE reads in MiXCR, one entry per CDR3 protein. The data contain approximately 110,000 distinct CDR3 sequences, about 16% of them seen just once; the ten biggest clones take up about a fifth. This clonotype came up many times. The clonotype was recovered from an adult who was a healthcare worker with PCR-confirmed SARS-CoV-2 infection or an uninfected control (not recorded which). The sample was whole blood. The rearrangement uses TRBV9 and TRBJ1-2; 8 positions agree with TRBD1. The CDR3 nucleotides are TGTGCCAGCAGCCAGGGCCCAGACAGGGGCCGGGGAGGCTACACCTTC. This codes for CASSQGPDRGRGGYTF.